These 10 T cell receptor beta chains were all obtained from the same sample, sequenced in a study of blood T cell repertoires in COVID-19. Clones were sequenced by immunoSEQ multiplex PCR, and TCRdb holds only the in-frame ones, with some missing. Of about 240,000 clones in the sample, about four fifths are singletons; the top ten hold over 8%. The sequenced sample consisted of peripheral blood. The receptors originated from an elderly woman with acute or convalescent COVID-19.

V gene TRBV15 combines with J gene TRBJ2-3, with 9 bases matching TRBD1. CDR1 is LNHNV and CDR2 is YYDKDF in the germline V gene (reference sequence). This CDR3 is built from 16 residues. With V trimmed by 0 bases and J by 4 bases, 5 bases remained unmatched. The CDR3: CATSRDRTGGADTQYF. Here the CDR3 DNA reads TGTGCCACCAGCAGAGACAGAACAGGGGGCGCAGATACGCAGTATTTT.

V usage is TRBV25-1 and J usage is TRBJ1-5; 9 positions agree with TRBD1. The CDR3 spans 18 residues. Trimming removed 3 bases from V and 5 bases from J; junction bases left unmatched: 14. Germline V gene sequence: CDR1 MGHDK, CDR2 SYGVNS. The CDR3 DNA reads TGTGCCAGCAGTGAGGAGGGGGCGTGGGACAGGGCGTATCAGCCCCAGCATTTT. It encodes CASSEEGAWDRAYQPQHF.

The rearrangement uses TRBV4-2 and TRBJ1-2, with 7 bases matching TRBD1. The CDR3 runs 13 residues. The germline CDR1 and CDR2 sequences are LGHNA and YNFKEQ. Germline trimming cut 4 bases from V and 2 bases from J; bases unmatched to any gene: 1. This CDR3 is CASSRTGNYGYTF. CDR3 in DNA: TGTGCCAGCAGCCGGACAGGCAACTATGGCTACACCTTC.

V gene TRBV18 combines with J gene TRBJ1-1, with 9 nucleotides matching TRBD1. Germline-derived CDR1 and CDR2 are KGHSH and LQKENI. This CDR3 comprises 14 residues. Unmatched junction bases numbered 5, after V lost 2 bases and J lost 7 bases. In DNA, the CDR3 is TGTGCCAGCTCACCAGGGACAGGGCTGGGTGAAGCTTTCTTT. Protein product: CASSPGTGLGEAFF.

The chain has TRBV2 and TRBJ2-1; 16 positions match TRBD2. This CDR3 spans 18 amino acids. Germline assignment: CDR1 SNHLY and CDR2 FYNNEI. V was pared by 7 bases and J by 8 bases, with 14 bases of the junction left unmatched. CDR3 sequence reads: CASNAGTSGGAGRDEQFF. The DNA of the CDR3 is TGTGCCAGCAATGCCGGGACTAGCGGGGGGGCCGGTCGGGATGAGCAGTTCTTC.

This clone was counted only a few times. The chain employs TRBV7-8 and TRBJ2-6, with TRBD1 as a possible D gene (6 bases). This CDR3 comprises 18 residues. Germline-derived CDR1 and CDR2 are SGHVS and FQNEAQ. Trimming took 5 bases from V and 0 from J, leaving 17 bases between them. CDR3 sequence (DNA): TGTGCCAGCAGCCCCCTCCGGGACATTCGCTCTGGGGCCAACGTCCTGACTTTC. It yields the protein CASSPLRDIRSGANVLTF.

The rearrangement joins TRBV6-6 to TRBJ1-5, with D hard to call. Germline lookup yields CDR1 MNHNY and CDR2 SVGAGI (reference sequence). Trimming removed 0 bases at V and 3 bases at J, with 12 bases between. CDR3 length: 16 amino acids. The CDR3 loop is CASSYSITGNNQPQHF. The CDR3 DNA reads as TGTGCCAGCAGTTACTCGATAACGGGTAACAATCAGCCCCAGCATTTT.

The table lists this clone with a few counts. The chain couples TRBV28 to TRBJ1-5; 10 bases are a match to TRBD1. The ends lost 6 bases at V and 0 bases at J; junction bases unmatched: 8. The CDR3 covers 17 residues. Germline-derived CDR1 and CDR2 are MDHEN and SYDVKM. The CDR3 is CASRRQGAWNSNQPQHF. The CDR3 coding sequence is TGTGCCAGCAGAAGACAGGGGGCATGGAATAGCAATCAGCCCCAGCATTTT. Full variable domain (missing parts from reference TRBV28 and TRBJ1-5): DVKVTQSSRYLVKRTGEKVFLECVQDMDHENMFWYRQDPGLGLRLIYFSYDVKMKEKGDIPEGYSVSREKKERFSLILESASTNQTSMYLCASRRQGAWNSNQPQHFGDGTRLSIL.

CDR3 residues: CASSRRTGIESPLHF. The CDR3 DNA sequence: TGCGCCAGCAGCAGGCGGACAGGGATAGAATCACCCCTCCACTTT. The chain joins TRBV5-1 to TRBJ1-6; 8 nucleotides match TRBD1. CDR3 length equals 15 residues. V dropped 4 bases and J dropped 10; count of bases not matched to a gene: 10. In germline, CDR1 is SGHRS, CDR2 YFSETQ.

V gene TRBV5-1 combines with J gene TRBJ2-2, with 7 bases identical to TRBD2. V was clipped by 5 bases and J by 6 bases; unmatched bases: 13. CDR3 length: 16 residues. The V gene's germline CDR1 is SGHRS and CDR2 YFSETQ. The DNA for the CDR3 is TGCGCCAGCAGTCGTGGCGCTCCTCGGGGGGCCGGGGAGCTGTTTTTT. This codes for CASSRGAPRGAGELFF. Full variable domain (remainder filled in from reference TRBV5-1 and TRBJ2-2): KAGVTQTPRYLIKTRGQQVTLSCSPISGHRSVSWYQQTPGQGLQFLFEYFSETQRNKGNFPGRFSGRQFSNSRSEMNVSTLELGDSALYLCASSRGAPRGAGELFFGEGSRLTVL.